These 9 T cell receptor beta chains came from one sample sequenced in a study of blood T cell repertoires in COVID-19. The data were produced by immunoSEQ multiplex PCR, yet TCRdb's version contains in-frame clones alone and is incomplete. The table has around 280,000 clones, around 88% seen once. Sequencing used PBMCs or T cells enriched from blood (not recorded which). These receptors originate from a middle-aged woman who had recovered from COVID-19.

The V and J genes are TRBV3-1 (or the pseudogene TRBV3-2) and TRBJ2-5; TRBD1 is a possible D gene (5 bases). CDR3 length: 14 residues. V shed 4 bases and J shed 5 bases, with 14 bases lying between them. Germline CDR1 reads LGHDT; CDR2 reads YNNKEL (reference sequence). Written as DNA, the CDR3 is TGTGCCAGCAGCCCGGCGATGTCAGGGGAGACCCAGTACTTC. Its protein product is CASSPAMSGETQYF.

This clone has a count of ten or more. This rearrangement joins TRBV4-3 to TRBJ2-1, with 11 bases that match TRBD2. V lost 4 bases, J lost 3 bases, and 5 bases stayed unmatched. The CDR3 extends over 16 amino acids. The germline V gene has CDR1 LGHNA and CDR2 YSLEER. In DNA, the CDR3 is TGCGCCAGCAGCCTTGTAGCGGGAGGGAACTACAATGAGCAGTTCTTC. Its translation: CASSLVAGGNYNEQFF.

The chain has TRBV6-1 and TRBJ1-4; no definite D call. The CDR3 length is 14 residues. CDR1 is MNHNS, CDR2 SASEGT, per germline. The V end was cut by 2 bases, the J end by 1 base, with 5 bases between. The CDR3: CASSEQLTNEKLFF. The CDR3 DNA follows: TGTGCCAGCAGTGAACAACTAACTAATGAAAAACTGTTTTTT.

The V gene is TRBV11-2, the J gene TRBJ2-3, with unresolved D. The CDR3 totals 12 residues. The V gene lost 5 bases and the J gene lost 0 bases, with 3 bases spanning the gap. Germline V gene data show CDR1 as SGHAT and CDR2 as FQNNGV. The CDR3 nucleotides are TGTGCCAGCAGCCTGAGCACAGATACGCAGTATTTT. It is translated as CASSLSTDTQYF.

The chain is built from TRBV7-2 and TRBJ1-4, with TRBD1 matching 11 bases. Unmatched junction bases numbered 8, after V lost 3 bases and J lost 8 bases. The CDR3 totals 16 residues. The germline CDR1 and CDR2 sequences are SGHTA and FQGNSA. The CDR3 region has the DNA TGTGCCAGCAGCTTCACGACCGGGACAGGGGGGGAAAAACTGTTTTTT. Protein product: CASSFTTGTGGEKLFF. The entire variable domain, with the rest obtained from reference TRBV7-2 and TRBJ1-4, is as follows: GAGVSQSPSNKVTEKGKDVELRCDPISGHTALYWYRQSLGQGLEFLIYFQGNSAPDKSGLPSDRFSAERTGGSVSTLTIQRTQQEDSAVYLCASSFTTGTGGEKLFFGSGTQLSVL.

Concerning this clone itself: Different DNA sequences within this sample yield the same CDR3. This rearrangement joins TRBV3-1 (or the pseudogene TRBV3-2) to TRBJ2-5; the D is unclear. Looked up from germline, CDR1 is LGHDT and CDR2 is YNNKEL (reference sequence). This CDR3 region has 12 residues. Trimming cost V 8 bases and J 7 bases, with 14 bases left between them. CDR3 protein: CASGTDFRTQYF. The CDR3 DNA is TGTGCCAGCGGAACAGATTTCCGGACCCAGTACTTC.

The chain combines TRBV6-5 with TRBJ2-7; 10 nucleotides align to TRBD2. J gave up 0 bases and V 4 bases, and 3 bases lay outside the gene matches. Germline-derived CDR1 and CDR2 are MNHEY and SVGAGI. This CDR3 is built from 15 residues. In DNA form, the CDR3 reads TGTGCCAGCAGTTGGTCTAGCGGGAGCTCCTACGAGCAGTACTTC. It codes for CASSWSSGSSYEQYF.

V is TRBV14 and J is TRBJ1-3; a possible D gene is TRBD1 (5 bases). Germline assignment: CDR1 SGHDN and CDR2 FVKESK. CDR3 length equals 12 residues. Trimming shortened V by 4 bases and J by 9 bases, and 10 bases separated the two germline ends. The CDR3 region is CASSPGRGTIYF. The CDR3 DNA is TGTGCCAGCAGCCCCGGGAGGGGCACCATATATTTT. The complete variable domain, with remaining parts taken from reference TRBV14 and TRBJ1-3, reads EAGVTQFPSHSVIEKGQTVTLRCDPISGHDNLYWYRRVMGKEIKFLLHFVKESKQDESGMPNNRFLAERTGGTYSTLKVQPAELEDSGVYFCASSPGRGTIYFGEGSWLTVV.

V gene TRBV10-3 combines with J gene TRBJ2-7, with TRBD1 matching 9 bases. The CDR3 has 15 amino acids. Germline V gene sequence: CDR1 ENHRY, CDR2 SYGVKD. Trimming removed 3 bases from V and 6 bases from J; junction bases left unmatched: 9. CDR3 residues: CAISDQTGGNVEQYF. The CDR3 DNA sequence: TGTGCCATCAGTGACCAGACAGGGGGAAACGTCGAGCAGTACTTC.